The clone carrying this T cell receptor beta chain was observed once. This record belongs to a study of identifying expanded T cells in peripheral blood. CDR1 is ENHRY, CDR2 SYGVKD, per germline. Unmatched junction bases numbered 4, after V lost 4 bases and J lost 4 bases. The CDR3 has 15 amino acids. The repertoire was sequenced with immunoSEQ multiplex PCR; TCRdb's copy has only in-frame clones and lacks some. The sample records approximately 100,000 clones, around 89% being singletons. This sequence joins TRBV10-3 and TRBJ2-2; TRBD2 matches 9 bases. This TCR was sampled from a person between 18 and 70 years old in good health. The sequenced sample consisted of blood. DNA for the CDR3: TGTGCCATCAGTGTTGTTAGCGGGGGCACCGGGGAGCTGTTTTTT. It yields the protein CAISVVSGGTGELFF.